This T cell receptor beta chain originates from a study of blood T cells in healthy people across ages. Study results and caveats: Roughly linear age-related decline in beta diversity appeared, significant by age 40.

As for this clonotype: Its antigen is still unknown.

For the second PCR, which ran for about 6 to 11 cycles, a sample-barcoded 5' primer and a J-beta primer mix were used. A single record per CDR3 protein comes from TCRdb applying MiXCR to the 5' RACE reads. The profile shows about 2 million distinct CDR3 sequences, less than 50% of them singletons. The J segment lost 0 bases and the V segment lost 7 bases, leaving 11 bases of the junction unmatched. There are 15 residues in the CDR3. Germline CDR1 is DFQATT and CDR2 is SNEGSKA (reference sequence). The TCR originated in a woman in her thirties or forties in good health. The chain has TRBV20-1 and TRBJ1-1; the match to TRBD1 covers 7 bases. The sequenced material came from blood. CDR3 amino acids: CSVPRQGPMNTEAFF. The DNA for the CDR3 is TGCAGTGTCCCCAGACAGGGCCCCATGAACACTGAAGCTTTCTTT.